The source of this TCR beta chain is a study of blood T cell repertoires in COVID-19. Study background: The analysed material was cDNA or gDNA that came from T cells, B-cell-depleted T cells, or PBMCs.

CDR1 is KGHDR, CDR2 SFDVKD, per germline. This CDR3 spans 18 amino acids. The germline V and J ends were trimmed by 5 bases and 1 base, with 21 bases remaining between them. Two negative PCRs, clearance, or symptom resolution were required of recovered Cohort 3 donors. Per the original methods: Reference gene primer amplification in the assay estimated nucleated cell counts. Assay used: immunoSEQ multiplex PCR; TCRdb lists only in-frame clones, some missing. V, J and clone size derive from that table, while D and trimming were established from the DNA sequence. The sample shows fewer than 500,000 clones, about nine tenths of them seen only once. In its sample, this clone was seen once.

The sequence came from a woman between 18 and 30 years old who had recovered from COVID-19. V gene TRBV24-1 combines with J gene TRBJ2-3; D might be TRBD2 (5 bases). Sequenced input: PBMCs or T cells enriched from blood (not recorded which). CDR3 bases: TGTGCCACCAGTGGCTCTGGGCCCCGAGGGCAGGGCACAGATACGCAGTATTTT. Its protein product is CATSGSGPRGQGTDTQYF.